The rows below give T cell receptor beta chains drawn from one sample of a study of T cells in Graves' hyperthyroidism and ophthalmopathy. MiXCR, run by TCRdb on the multiplex PCR reads, gives a single entry per CDR3 protein. The table includes some 560,000 distinct CDR3 sequences, about 15% detected once. Material: blood. Source of these receptors: a woman aged 30 to 39 with Graves' hyperthyroidism. The CDR3 runs from the conserved cysteine through the conserved F or W. The D gene is left open where the match is weak. Only some rows state a clone size, as once, few, many or a class for expanded clones.

abundance: .
v_gene: TRBV10-3
j_gene: TRBJ2-1
d_gene: .
len: 12
CDR3nt: TGTGCCATCAGTGAGTCAGGGGGAGAGCAGTTCTTC
CDR3aa: CAISESGGEQFF

abundance: many
v_gene: TRBV6-2/TRBV6-3
j_gene: TRBJ2-3
d_gene: .
len: 14
CDR3nt: TGTGCCAGCAGTTACGGGACGGGGAGCGATACGCAGTATTTT
CDR3aa: CASSYGTGSDTQYF

abundance: .
v_gene: TRBV3-1
j_gene: TRBJ2-7
d_gene: TRBD2
len: 16
CDR3nt: TGTGCCAGCAGCCAAGATGGGAGCGGGGGTACCTACGAGCAGTACTTC
CDR3aa: CASSQDGSGGTYEQYF

abundance: .
v_gene: TRBV30
j_gene: TRBJ2-1
d_gene: .
len: 11
CDR3nt: TGTGCCCATAGGACCTACAATGAGCAGTTCTTC
CDR3aa: CAHRTYNEQFF

abundance: many
v_gene: TRBV7-2
j_gene: TRBJ2-7
d_gene: TRBD2
len: 15
CDR3nt: TGTGCCAGCAGCTCCACTAGCGGGAGGGCTTACGAGCAGTACTTC
CDR3aa: CASSSTSGRAYEQYF

abundance: many
v_gene: TRBV4-3
j_gene: TRBJ2-1
d_gene: .
len: 14
CDR3nt: TGCGCCAGCAGCCAAGCAGATGCAGGGAGCGAGCAGTTCTTC
CDR3aa: CASSQADAGSEQFF

abundance: .
v_gene: TRBV30
j_gene: TRBJ2-7
d_gene: .
len: 12
CDR3nt: TGTGCCTTGACCAGGGTTAACTACGAGCAGTACTTC
CDR3aa: CALTRVNYEQYF

abundance: many
v_gene: TRBV7-2
j_gene: TRBJ2-3
d_gene: TRBD2
len: 17
CDR3nt: TGTGCCAGCAGCTTAGCGCTTGGTCTAGCGGACACAGATACGCAGTATTTT
CDR3aa: CASSLALGLADTDTQYF

abundance: .
v_gene: TRBV29-1
j_gene: TRBJ2-2
d_gene: .
len: 15
CDR3nt: TGCAGCGTTGAAGTGCTCGCCGGGAGCGGCGGGGAGCTGTTTTTT
CDR3aa: CSVEVLAGSGGELFF

abundance: few
v_gene: TRBV19
j_gene: TRBJ2-1
d_gene: TRBD2
len: 13
CDR3nt: TGTGCCAGTATGCTAGCGGCAAACAATGAGCAGTTCTTC
CDR3aa: CASMLAANNEQFF

abundance: many
v_gene: TRBV20-1
j_gene: TRBJ2-7
d_gene: .
len: 16
CDR3nt: TGCAGTGCTAGAGAAATTCGACAGGCCAGCTCCTACGAGCAGTACTTC
CDR3aa: CSAREIRQASSYEQYF

abundance: .
v_gene: TRBV15
j_gene: TRBJ2-7
d_gene: TRBD2
len: 18
CDR3nt: TGTGCCACCAGCAGAGATTACGCTAGCGGGAACCCTTCCTACGAGCAGTACTTC
CDR3aa: CATSRDYASGNPSYEQYF

abundance: many
v_gene: TRBV30
j_gene: TRBJ2-7
d_gene: .
len: 13
CDR3nt: TGTGCCTGGAGTGGGGCCCTGCAGCGCGAGCAGTACTTC
CDR3aa: CAWSGALQREQYF

abundance: .
v_gene: TRBV6-2/TRBV6-3
j_gene: TRBJ2-3
d_gene: TRBD2
len: 18
CDR3nt: TGTGCCAGCAGTTACCCCCCAGTAGCGGGAGGGCCCTCCGTGATGCAGTATTTT
CDR3aa: CASSYPPVAGGPSVMQYF

abundance: few
v_gene: TRBV20-1
j_gene: TRBJ2-7
d_gene: TRBD2
len: 15
CDR3nt: TGCAGTGCTACCAAAGGGACTAGCGGGGTCAACGAGCAGTACTTC
CDR3aa: CSATKGTSGVNEQYF

abundance: many
v_gene: TRBV28
j_gene: TRBJ2-7
d_gene: .
len: 14
CDR3nt: TGTGCCAGCAGTTTATTTCAGGGCTCCTACGAGCAGTACTTC
CDR3aa: CASSLFQGSYEQYF

abundance: .
v_gene: TRBV30
j_gene: TRBJ1-1
d_gene: .
len: 13
CDR3nt: TGTGCCTGGGCCAGGGTAATGATCACTGAAGCTTTCTTT
CDR3aa: CAWARVMITEAFF

abundance: many
v_gene: TRBV7-3
j_gene: TRBJ2-5
d_gene: .
len: 13
CDR3nt: TGTGCCAGCAGCCAATCGCAACAAGAGACCCAGTACTTC
CDR3aa: CASSQSQQETQYF

abundance: .
v_gene: TRBV6-1
j_gene: TRBJ2-2
d_gene: .
len: 15
CDR3nt: TGTGCCAGCAACCCATCGAGGGTTTTCACCGGGGAGCTGTTTTTT
CDR3aa: CASNPSRVFTGELFF

abundance: few
v_gene: TRBV5-1
j_gene: TRBJ1-5
d_gene: .
len: 16
CDR3nt: TGCGCCAGCAGCGAATCCCAGGGTGGCGGCAATCAGCCCCAGCATTTT
CDR3aa: CASSESQGGGNQPQHF

abundance: many
v_gene: TRBV12-3/TRBV12-4
j_gene: TRBJ1-4
d_gene: .
len: 12
CDR3nt: TGTGCCAGCAGTTTTGGGGATGAAAAACTGTTTTTT
CDR3aa: CASSFGDEKLFF

abundance: many
v_gene: TRBV7-2
j_gene: TRBJ2-5
d_gene: .
len: 13
CDR3nt: TGTGCCAGCAGCTTACGCAGGGAAGAGACCCAGTACTTC
CDR3aa: CASSLRREETQYF

abundance: few
v_gene: TRBV3-1
j_gene: TRBJ2-2
d_gene: TRBD2
len: 16
CDR3nt: TGTGCCAGCAGCCAAATAGCGGGAGGAAACACCGGGGAGCTGTTTTTT
CDR3aa: CASSQIAGGNTGELFF

abundance: .
v_gene: TRBV7-2
j_gene: TRBJ1-1
d_gene: TRBD1
len: 15
CDR3nt: TGTGCCAGCAACACCCTTGGACAGGGTACAACTGAAGCTTTCTTT
CDR3aa: CASNTLGQGTTEAFF

abundance: many
v_gene: TRBV7-2
j_gene: TRBJ2-3
d_gene: TRBD2
len: 15
CDR3nt: TGTGCCAGCAGCCCGCTAGCGGCTAGCACAGATACGCAGTATTTT
CDR3aa: CASSPLAASTDTQYF

abundance: many
v_gene: TRBV3-1
j_gene: TRBJ1-4
d_gene: .
len: 13
CDR3nt: TGTGCCAGCAGCCGGAGGGGGACTGAAAAACTGTTTTTT
CDR3aa: CASSRRGTEKLFF

abundance: many
v_gene: TRBV18
j_gene: TRBJ1-1
d_gene: TRBD1
len: 16
CDR3nt: TGTGCCAGCTCACCACAGAGCCGGGACAGGGGAACTGAAGCTTTCTTT
CDR3aa: CASSPQSRDRGTEAFF

abundance: many
v_gene: TRBV28
j_gene: TRBJ1-2
d_gene: .
len: 15
CDR3nt: TGTGCCAGCAGTTTGTCGTGGGACCAATGGGATGGCTACACCTTC
CDR3aa: CASSLSWDQWDGYTF

abundance: many
v_gene: TRBV2
j_gene: TRBJ2-2
d_gene: .
len: 15
CDR3nt: TGTGCCAGCAGTGCGACACGTTCGAACACCGGGGAGCTGTTTTTT
CDR3aa: CASSATRSNTGELFF

abundance: many
v_gene: TRBV7-9
j_gene: TRBJ2-7
d_gene: .
len: 15
CDR3nt: TGTGCCAGCAGCTTAGTGGCACAGAGAGCCTACGAGCAGTACTTC
CDR3aa: CASSLVAQRAYEQYF

abundance: many
v_gene: TRBV18
j_gene: TRBJ2-2
d_gene: TRBD1
len: 15
CDR3nt: TGTGCCAGCTCACCGGGACAGGCCCGAGTCGGGGAGCTGTTTTTT
CDR3aa: CASSPGQARVGELFF

abundance: many
v_gene: TRBV5-6
j_gene: TRBJ2-7
d_gene: TRBD2
len: 14
CDR3nt: TGTGCCAGCAGCCTCAGCCGCGGGGGTTACGAGCAGTACTTC
CDR3aa: CASSLSRGGYEQYF

abundance: many
v_gene: TRBV30
j_gene: TRBJ2-1
d_gene: TRBD2
len: 14
CDR3nt: TGTGCCTGGAGTTCCGGGACTAGCACCGAAGAGCAGTTCTTC
CDR3aa: CAWSSGTSTEEQFF

abundance: .
v_gene: TRBV7-9
j_gene: TRBJ2-5
d_gene: .
len: 13
CDR3nt: TGTGCCAGCAGCACCCGGTCTCAAGAGACCCAGTACTTC
CDR3aa: CASSTRSQETQYF

abundance: many
v_gene: TRBV11-2
j_gene: TRBJ2-3
d_gene: .
len: 15
CDR3nt: TGTGCCAGCAGCCACATTAACGGTTTCACAGATACGCAGTATTTT
CDR3aa: CASSHINGFTDTQYF

abundance: many
v_gene: TRBV12-3/TRBV12-4
j_gene: TRBJ2-5
d_gene: TRBD2
len: 11
CDR3nt: TGTGCCACAAGCGGGACGGAGACCCAGTACTTC
CDR3aa: CATSGTETQYF

abundance: few
v_gene: TRBV7-9
j_gene: TRBJ2-1
d_gene: TRBD1
len: 11
CDR3nt: TGTGCCAGCAGCCAACAGGGGGAGCAGTTCTTC
CDR3aa: CASSQQGEQFF

abundance: .
v_gene: TRBV9
j_gene: TRBJ2-1
d_gene: .
len: 14
CDR3nt: TGTGCCAGCAGCCCCGGGACTGCGGTATACGAGCAGTTCTTC
CDR3aa: CASSPGTAVYEQFF

abundance: .
v_gene: TRBV18
j_gene: TRBJ1-1
d_gene: .
len: 13
CDR3nt: TGTGCCAGCCCACCCCTGGGTGACACTGAAGCTTTCTTT
CDR3aa: CASPPLGDTEAFF

abundance: .
v_gene: TRBV5-1
j_gene: TRBJ2-5
d_gene: .
len: 16
CDR3nt: TGCGCCAGCAGCTTGAATACGGGCCGCAGCCAAGAGACCCAGTACTTC
CDR3aa: CASSLNTGRSQETQYF